This T cell receptor (beta chain) was identified in a study of OX40 agonist ivuxolimab in advanced cancers. The wider study: Three dose-escalation patients had partial responses: one with hepatocellular carcinoma and two with cutaneous melanoma.

Trimming shortened V by 2 bases and J by 0 bases, and 8 bases separated the two germline ends. The germline V gene has CDR1 KGHSH and CDR2 LQKENI. CDR3 length equals 16 residues. People who had autoimmune disease history or systemic immunosuppression were excluded. Note on this clone: Its antigen is unknown.

Broader study findings: Partly responding patients at 0.1-3.0 mg/kg showed some of the smallest clonal expansion.

Profiling relied on immunoSEQ multiplex PCR, and the TCRdb table lists in-frame clones only, not all of them. The sample has about 96,000 clones, about 90% seen once. This sequence originates from an adult with an advanced solid tumor such as melanoma, head and neck, liver or kidney cancer. Sample: CD4+ or CD8+ T cells sorted from blood, taken in a trial of the OX40 agonist ivuxolimab. This chain links TRBV18 with TRBJ2-6; D could derive from TRBD1 or TRBD2 (5 bases each). The CDR3 DNA follows: TGTGCCAGCTCACCATCTGGGGGCTCTGGGGCCAACGTCCTGACTTTC. It yields the protein CASSPSGGSGANVLTF.